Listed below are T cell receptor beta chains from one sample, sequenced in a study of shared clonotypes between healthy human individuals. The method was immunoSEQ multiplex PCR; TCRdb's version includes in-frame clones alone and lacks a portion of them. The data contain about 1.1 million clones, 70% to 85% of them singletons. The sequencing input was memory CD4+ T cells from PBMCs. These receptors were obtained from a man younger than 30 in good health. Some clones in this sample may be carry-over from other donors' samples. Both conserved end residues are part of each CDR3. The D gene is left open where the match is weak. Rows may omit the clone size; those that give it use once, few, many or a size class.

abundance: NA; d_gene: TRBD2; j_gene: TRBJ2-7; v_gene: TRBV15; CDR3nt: TGTGCCACCAGCAGCTTAGCGGGAGGGTACGAGCAGTACTTC; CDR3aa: CATSSLAGGYEQYF
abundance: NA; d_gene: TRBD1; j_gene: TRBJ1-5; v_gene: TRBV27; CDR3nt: TGTGCCAGCAGTTTAGACAGGGCAGGGCAGCCCCAGCATTTT; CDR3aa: CASSLDRAGQPQHF
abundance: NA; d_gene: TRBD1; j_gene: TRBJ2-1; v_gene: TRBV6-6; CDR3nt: TGTGCCAGCAGGTCGGGACAGACCAATGAGCAGTTCTTC; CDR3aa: CASRSGQTNEQFF
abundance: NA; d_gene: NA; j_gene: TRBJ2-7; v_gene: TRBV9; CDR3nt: TGTGCCAGCAGCGCTGGACTAACCGCCTACGAGCAGTACTTC; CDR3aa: CASSAGLTAYEQYF
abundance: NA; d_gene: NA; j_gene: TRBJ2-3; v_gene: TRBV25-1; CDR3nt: TGTGCCAGCAGTGAATCACTAGGTAGCGGAAGCACAGATACGCAGTATTTT; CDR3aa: CASSESLGSGSTDTQYF
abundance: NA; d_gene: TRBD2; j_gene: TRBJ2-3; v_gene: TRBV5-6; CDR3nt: TGTGCCAGCTCCCTCTATGACGGCGGGAGAGCAGATACGCAGTATTTT; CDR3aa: CASSLYDGGRADTQYF
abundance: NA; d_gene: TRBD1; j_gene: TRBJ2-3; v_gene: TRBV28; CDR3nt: TGTGCCAGCAGTCTACCACCAGGGGGAACCACAGATACGCAGTATTTT; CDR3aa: CASSLPPGGTTDTQYF
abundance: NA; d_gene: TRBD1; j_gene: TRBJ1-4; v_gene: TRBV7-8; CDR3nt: TGTGCCAGCAGCTTGCGCGTGGGGACAGGGGATGAAAAACTGTTTTTT; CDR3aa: CASSLRVGTGDEKLFF
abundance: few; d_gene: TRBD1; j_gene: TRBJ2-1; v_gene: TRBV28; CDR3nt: TGTGCCAGCAGGGGACAGGGAGTCGATGAGCAGTTCTTC; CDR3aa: CASRGQGVDEQFF
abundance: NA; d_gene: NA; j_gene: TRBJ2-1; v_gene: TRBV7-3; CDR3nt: TGTGCCAGCAGCTTAACAGGAGGGCAGCAGGAGCAGTTCTTC; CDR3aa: CASSLTGGQQEQFF
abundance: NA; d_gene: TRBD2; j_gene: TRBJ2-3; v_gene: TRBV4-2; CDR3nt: TGTGCCAGCAGCCAAGATTGGGCTAGCGGGAGGGATACGCAGTATTTT; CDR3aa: CASSQDWASGRDTQYF
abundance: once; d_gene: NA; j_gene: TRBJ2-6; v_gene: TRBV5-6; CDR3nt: TGTGCCAGCACCCTTACCCAGGGGGGGTTTGGGGCCAACGTCCTGACTTTC; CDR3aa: CASTLTQGGFGANVLTF
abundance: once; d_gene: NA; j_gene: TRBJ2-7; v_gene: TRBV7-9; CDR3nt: TGTGCCAGCAGTCGGGGACAATCCAGTGGGGAGCAGTACTTC; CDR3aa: CASSRGQSSGEQYF
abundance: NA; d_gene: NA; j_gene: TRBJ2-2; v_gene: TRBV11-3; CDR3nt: TGTGCCAGCAGCCAACTTTTGGCCGGGGAGCTGTTTTTT; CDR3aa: CASSQLLAGELFF
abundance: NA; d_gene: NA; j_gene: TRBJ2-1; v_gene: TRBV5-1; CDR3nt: TGCGCCAGCAGCTTCCCAAAAGCCTCGCGGGGTCACAATGAGCAGTTCTTC; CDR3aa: CASSFPKASRGHNEQFF
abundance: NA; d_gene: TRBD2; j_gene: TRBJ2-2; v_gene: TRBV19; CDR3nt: TGTGCCAGTATGGGACTAGCGGCAAACACCGGGGAGCTGTTTTTT; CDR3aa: CASMGLAANTGELFF
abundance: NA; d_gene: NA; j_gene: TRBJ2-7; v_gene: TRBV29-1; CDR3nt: TGCAGCGTCAAAGGCGGATTCTCCTACGGGCAGTACTTC; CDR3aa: CSVKGGFSYGQYF
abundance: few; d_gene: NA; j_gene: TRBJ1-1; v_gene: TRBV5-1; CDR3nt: TGCGCCAGCAGCTGGGGGACGTCTAACCCTGAAGCTTTCTTT; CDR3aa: CASSWGTSNPEAFF
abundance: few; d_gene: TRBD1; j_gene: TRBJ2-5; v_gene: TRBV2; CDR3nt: TGTGCCAGCAGTGAAGGGACAGGGGAGACCCAGTACTTC; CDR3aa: CASSEGTGETQYF
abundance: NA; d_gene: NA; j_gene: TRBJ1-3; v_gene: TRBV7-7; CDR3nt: TGTGCCTTTAAAACAGGATCCTCCGGAAACACCATATATTTT; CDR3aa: CAFKTGSSGNTIYF
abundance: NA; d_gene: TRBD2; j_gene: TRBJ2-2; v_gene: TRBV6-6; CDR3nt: TGTGCCAGCAAGTTCTACGGGGGGTTACCCGGGGAGCTGTTTTTT; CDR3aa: CASKFYGGLPGELFF
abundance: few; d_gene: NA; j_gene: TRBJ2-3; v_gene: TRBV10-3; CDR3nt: TGTGCCATCAGCCGGGGTAGCACAGATACGCAGTATTTT; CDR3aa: CAISRGSTDTQYF
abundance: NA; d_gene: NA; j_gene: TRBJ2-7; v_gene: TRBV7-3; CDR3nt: TGTGCCAGCAGCTTAAGCAGCTCCGGGGGATACGAGCAGTACTTC; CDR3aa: CASSLSSSGGYEQYF
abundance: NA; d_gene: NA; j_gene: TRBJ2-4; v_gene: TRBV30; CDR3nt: TGTGCCTGGACGTCAAAAGGGATTGGGAAAAACATTCAGTACTTC; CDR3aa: CAWTSKGIGKNIQYF
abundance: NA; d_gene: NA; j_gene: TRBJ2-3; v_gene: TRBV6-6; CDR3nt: TGTGCCAGCAGCAGCGGGCTGTCGGGAGATACGCAGTATTTT; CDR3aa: CASSSGLSGDTQYF
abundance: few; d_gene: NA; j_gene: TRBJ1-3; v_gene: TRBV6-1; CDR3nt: TGTGCCAGCAGTGAATCTGATCCCGCCTCTGGAAACACCATATATTTT; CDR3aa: CASSESDPASGNTIYF
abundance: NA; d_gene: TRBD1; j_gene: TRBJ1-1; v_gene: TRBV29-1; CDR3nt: TGCAGCGCGTACAGGGGAAACACTGAAGCTTTCTTT; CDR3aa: CSAYRGNTEAFF
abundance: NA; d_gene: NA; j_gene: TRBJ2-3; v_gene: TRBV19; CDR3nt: TGTGCCAGTAGCGACCGGGGCACAGATACGCAGTATTTT; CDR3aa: CASSDRGTDTQYF
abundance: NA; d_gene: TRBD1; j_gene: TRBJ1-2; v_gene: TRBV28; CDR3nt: TGTGCCAGCAGTCCGACCGGGACAGGGAAGAACGGCTATGGCTACACCTTC; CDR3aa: CASSPTGTGKNGYGYTF
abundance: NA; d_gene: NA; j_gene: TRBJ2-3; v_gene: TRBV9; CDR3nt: TGTGCCAGCAGCGTAGCCAGCCCGGGAGCCACAGATACGCAGTATTTT; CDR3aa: CASSVASPGATDTQYF
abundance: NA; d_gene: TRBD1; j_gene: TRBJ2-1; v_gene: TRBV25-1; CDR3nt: TGTGCCAGCAGTGCTTACAGGGGTTCCTACAATGAGCAGTTCTTC; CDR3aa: CASSAYRGSYNEQFF
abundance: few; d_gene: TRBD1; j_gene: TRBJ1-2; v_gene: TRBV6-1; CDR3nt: TGTGCCAGCAGGGAACCGGGACAGGGGGCTCGTGGCTATGGCTACACCTTC; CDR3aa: CASREPGQGARGYGYTF